One and the same sample provided the 4 T cell receptor beta chains below, sequenced in a study of vaccination and CD4 T cells after COVID-19. These receptors have no known antigen. Documented treatment: roughly 10-day PBMC culture with coronavirus spike peptide pools or control peptides (ViraFEST assay). Researchers used the Oncomine TCR Beta short-read assay to sequence DNA from cultured CD4+ T cells. TCRdb re-derived calls from the PCR reads in MiXCR, one entry per CDR3 protein. The sample includes about 21,000 distinct CDR3 sequences, over 40% of them seen just once. The sample taken for sequencing was CD4+ T cells from blood, cultured in vitro. The source of these receptors is a human donor who had recovered from COVID-19.

In this sample, this clonotype turned up a few times. The V gene is TRBV10-3, the J gene TRBJ1-6; no clear D. The V and J ends lost 0 bases and 5 bases respectively, with 5 bases between them. The CDR3 is 14 amino acids. Germline values: CDR1 ENHRY, CDR2 SYGVKD. For the CDR3, the DNA is TGTGCCATCAGTGAGTCGCCTGATAATTCACCCCTCCACTTT. Protein product: CAISESPDNSPLHF.

This chain links TRBV4-1 with TRBJ1-1; the D gene is possibly TRBD1 (5 bases). The CDR3 totals 14 residues. The germline V and J ends were trimmed by 2 bases and 8 bases, with 15 bases remaining between them. The V gene's germline CDR1 is MGHRA and CDR2 YSYEKL. DNA for the CDR3: TGCGCCAGCAGCCAATCCATCGCGGGACTGGAAGCTTTCTTT. Translating it yields CASSQSIAGLEAFF.

This sequence joins TRBV24-1 and TRBJ2-3; 8 bases are shared with TRBD1. Germline CDR1 is KGHDR and CDR2 is SFDVKD. The CDR3 has 16 amino acids. The junction had 9 bases not matched to a gene; V was cut back by 4 bases and J by 4 bases. In DNA, the CDR3 is TGTGCCACCAGTGACCCCGGACAGGGAGGACCAGATACGCAGTATTTT. Translated: CATSDPGQGGPDTQYF.

The chain has TRBV28 and TRBJ2-5, with TRBD2 matching over 8 bases. The CDR3 extends over 15 amino acids. V gave up 5 bases and J gave up 5 bases; unmatched junction bases: 10. Germline V gene sequence: CDR1 MDHEN, CDR2 SYDVKM. The CDR3 region has the DNA TGTGCCAGCAGTCCCCCCGGGGGGGAAGGTGAGACCCAGTACTTC. Translating gives CASSPPGGEGETQYF.